This TCR beta chain was identified in a study of beta chain features in type 1 diabetes (dated by TCRdb to 2016 to 2019). In the study overall: No differences in mean age, gender distribution, total cell number or subset yield were found between patients and healthy donors. Regulatory and stem cell-like memory subsets were isolated from only 8 patients and roughly eight healthy donors, whereas naive and central memory subsets came from all 30 or so donors. The study compared TCRB repertoires of sorted circulating CD4+ T cell subsets between recently diagnosed type 1 diabetes patients and matched healthy donors. A total of roughly 98,000,000 sorted cells were examined across all samples, and RNA yield correlated strongly with the number of cells per subset.

As concerns this clone: It has no known antigen specificity. It has no much larger one-base neighbor in the sample; base qualities were not kept.

A single peripheral blood draw of around 0.11 L on average was collected from each donor into heparinised tubes. Naive, central memory, regulatory and stem cell-like memory CD4+ T cells were sorted on a BD FACSAria II using a panel including CD45RO, CCR7, CD25, CD127, CD95 and CD27. A purity above 98% was achieved for all sorted populations. PBMCs were isolated right away by Lymphoprep density gradient centrifugation and were stained directly, without culture. Samples were stained and sorted in pairs, with one healthy donor and one patient per experiment, so that batch effects were minimized. All of the isolated RNA was reverse transcribed with the High Capacity cDNA Reverse Transcription Kit, so expressed TCRB transcripts were sequenced. Deep immunoSEQ sequencing was applied to naive, central memory and regulatory T cell samples, giving an average of around 3.8 million total reads per sample. Sorted cells were lysed in RLT buffer and RNA was extracted with DNase-treated RNeasy Micro or Mini kits, depending on cell number. Each cell subset was processed on its own to prevent cross-contamination, while patient and healthy donor samples were processed together. Using the immunoSEQ multiplex PCR, TCRB sequences were amplified from cDNA into 87-bp fragments spanning the CDR3 region. The amplicons were sequenced using the Illumina HiSeq platform. Processing in the source paper ran as follows. PCR bias was corrected computationally using synthetic template baselines, and reads within Hamming distance 2 were collapsed, with unmergeable singletons discarded. Reads were aligned against IMGT to assign V, D and J genes, CDR3 length and insertions or deletions at six rearrangement sites. Within each subset, clonotype counts were normalized to the number of sorted cells before true diversity and Gini coefficients were calculated with the tcR R package. The overlap coefficient, calculated on TCRB nucleotide sequences, was used to quantify repertoire sharing. Out-of-frame TCRB sequences from naive cells were analyzed as a proxy for the pre-selection repertoire. This immuneACCESS table, as held by TCRdb, lists in-frame sequences with V and J called but not all clones. Of the missing ones, under half trace to an unresolved V gene in checked studies; the others have no known cause. The D gene and trimming were derived from the DNA, and the V and J assignments and clone size from that table. The sample table holds hundreds of thousands of clones, of which around an eighth were seen once. The biggest ten clones account for just under 0.04% of the sample.

What the study reported, not specific to this receptor: Because cDNA rather than genomic DNA was sequenced, highly expressing activated cells could have been over-represented, although no difference in activation and CD3 levels was found between groups. Shorter templates might be favored by PCR, yet because patient and control samples were amplified and corrected together, any such skew would affect both groups equally. At VDJ recombination sites, type 1 diabetes patients had fewer insertions and more deleted nucleotides, which implies abnormalities in thymic rearrangement. HLA sub-analyses involved small numbers of individuals, so any influence of HLA type on TCRB rearrangement remained unresolved. Type 1 diabetes patients showed a moderate but significant shortening of TCRB CDR3 length in all four CD4+ subsets. Naive, central memory and regulatory TCRB repertoires appeared to be more alike among patients than among healthy donors.

The germline V gene (reference sequence) specifies GTSNPN as CDR1 and SVGIG as CDR2. The CDR3 starts with the cysteine, ends with the phenylalanine, and has 12 residues. Of all the DNA, just the CDR3 is kept, 36 bases in frame from base 1. V is clipped by 4 bases and J by 5 bases, and the sequence between their germline boundaries is 11 bases long. This clonotype originated in a man between 18 and 35 years old with type 1 diabetes. The rearrangement joined TRBV30 to TRBJ1-2, with no reliable assignment of the D segment. Sequencing was done on a sample of naive CD4+ T cells from blood. This sample's cell subset or site label indicates: true naive CD4+ T cells. The DNA is TGTGCCTGGAAGAACAGCGGGTATGGCTACACCTTC. This is translated as CAWKNSGYGYTF. The full variable domain, completed from the reference TRBV30 and TRBJ1-2 proteins outside the CDR3, reads SQTIHQWPATLVQPVGSPLSLECTVEGTSNPNLYWYRQAAGRGLQLLFYSVGIGQISSEVPQNLSASRPQDRQFILSSKKLLLSDSGFYLCAWKNSGYGYTFGSGTRLTVV.